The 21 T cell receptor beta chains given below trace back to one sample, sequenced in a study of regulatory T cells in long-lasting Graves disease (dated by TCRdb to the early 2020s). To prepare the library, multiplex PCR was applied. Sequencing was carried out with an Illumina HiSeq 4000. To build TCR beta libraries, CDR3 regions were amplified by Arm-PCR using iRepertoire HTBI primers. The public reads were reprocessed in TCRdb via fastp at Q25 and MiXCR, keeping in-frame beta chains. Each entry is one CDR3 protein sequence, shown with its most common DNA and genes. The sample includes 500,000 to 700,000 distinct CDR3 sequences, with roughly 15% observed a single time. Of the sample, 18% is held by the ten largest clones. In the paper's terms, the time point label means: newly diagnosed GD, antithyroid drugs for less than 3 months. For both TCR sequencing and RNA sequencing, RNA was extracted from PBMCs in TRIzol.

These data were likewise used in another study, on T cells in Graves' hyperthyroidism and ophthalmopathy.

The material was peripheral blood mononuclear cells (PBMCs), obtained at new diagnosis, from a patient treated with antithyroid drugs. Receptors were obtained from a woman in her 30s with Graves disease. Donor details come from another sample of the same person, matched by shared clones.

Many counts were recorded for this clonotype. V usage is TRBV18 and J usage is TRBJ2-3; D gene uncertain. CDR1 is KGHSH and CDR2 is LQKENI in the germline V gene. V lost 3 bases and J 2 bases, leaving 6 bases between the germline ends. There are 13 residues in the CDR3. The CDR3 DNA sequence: TGTGCCAGCTCACCCCCAATCACAGATACGCAGTATTTT. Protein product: CASSPPITDTQYF. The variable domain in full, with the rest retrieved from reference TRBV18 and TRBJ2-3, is NAGVMQNPRHLVRRRGQEARLRCSPMKGHSHVYWYRQLPEEGLKFMVYLQKENIIDESGMPKERFSAEFPKEGPSILRIQQVVRGDSAAYFCASSPPITDTQYFGPGTRLTVL.

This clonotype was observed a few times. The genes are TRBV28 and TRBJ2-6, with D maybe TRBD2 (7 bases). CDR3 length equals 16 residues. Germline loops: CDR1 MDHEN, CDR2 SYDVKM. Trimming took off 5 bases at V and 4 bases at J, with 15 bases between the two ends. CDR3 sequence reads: CASSGVGGVGANVLTF. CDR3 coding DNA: TGTGCCAGCAGTGGCGTAGGGGGGGTGGGGGCCAACGTCCTGACTTTC.

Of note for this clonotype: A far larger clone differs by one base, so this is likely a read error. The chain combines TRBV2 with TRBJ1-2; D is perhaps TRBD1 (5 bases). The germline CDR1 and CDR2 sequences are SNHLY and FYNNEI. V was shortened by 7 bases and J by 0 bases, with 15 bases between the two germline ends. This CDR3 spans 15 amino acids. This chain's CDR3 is CASNLRGSTNYGYTF. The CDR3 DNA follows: TGTGCCAGCAACCTCCGGGGGAGCACTAACTATGGCTACACCTTC.

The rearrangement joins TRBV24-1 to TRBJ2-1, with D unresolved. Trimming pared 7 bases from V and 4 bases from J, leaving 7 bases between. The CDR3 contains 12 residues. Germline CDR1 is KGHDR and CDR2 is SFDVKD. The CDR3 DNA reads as TGTGCCACCAGCAGATTATACAATGAGCAGTTCTTC. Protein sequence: CATSRLYNEQFF.

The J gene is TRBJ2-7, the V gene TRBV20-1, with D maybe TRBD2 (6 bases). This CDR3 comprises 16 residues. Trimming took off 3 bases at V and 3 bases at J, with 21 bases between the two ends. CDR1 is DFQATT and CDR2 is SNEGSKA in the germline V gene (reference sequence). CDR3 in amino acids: CSARGPAGNPGYEQYF. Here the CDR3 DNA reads TGCAGTGCTAGGGGCCCCGCGGGGAACCCAGGCTACGAGCAGTACTTC.

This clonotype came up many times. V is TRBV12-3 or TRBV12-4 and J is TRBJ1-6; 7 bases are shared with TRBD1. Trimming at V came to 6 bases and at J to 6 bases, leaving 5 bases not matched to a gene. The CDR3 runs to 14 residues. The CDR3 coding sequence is TGTGCCAGCAGCCGTGGGACAGTTAATTCACCCCTCCACTTT. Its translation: CASSRGTVNSPLHF.

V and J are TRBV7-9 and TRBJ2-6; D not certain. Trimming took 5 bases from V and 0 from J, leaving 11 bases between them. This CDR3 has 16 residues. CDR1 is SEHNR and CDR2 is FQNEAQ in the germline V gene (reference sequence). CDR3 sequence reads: CASSQTSSSGANVLTF. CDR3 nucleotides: TGTGCCAGCAGCCAGACGAGCAGCTCTGGGGCCAACGTCCTGACTTTC.

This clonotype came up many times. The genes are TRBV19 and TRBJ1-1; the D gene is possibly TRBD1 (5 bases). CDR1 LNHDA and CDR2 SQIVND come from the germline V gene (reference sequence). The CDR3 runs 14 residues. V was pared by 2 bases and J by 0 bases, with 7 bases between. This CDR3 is CASSIQGLNTEAFF. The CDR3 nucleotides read TGTGCCAGTAGTATACAGGGTCTGAACACTGAAGCTTTCTTT.

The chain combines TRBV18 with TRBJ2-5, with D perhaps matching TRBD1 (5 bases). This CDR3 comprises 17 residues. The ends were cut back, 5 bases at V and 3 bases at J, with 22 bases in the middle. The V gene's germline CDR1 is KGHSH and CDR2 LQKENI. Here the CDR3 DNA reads TGTGCCAGCTCAACGGTTAGCCAGGGTCTTGGAAAAGAGACCCAGTACTTC. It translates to CASSTVSQGLGKETQYF.

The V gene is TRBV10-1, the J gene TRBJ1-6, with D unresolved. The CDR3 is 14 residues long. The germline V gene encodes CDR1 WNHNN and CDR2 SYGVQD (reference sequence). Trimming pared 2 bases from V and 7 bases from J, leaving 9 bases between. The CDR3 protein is CASSEGVKNSPLHF. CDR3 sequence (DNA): TGCGCCAGCAGTGAGGGCGTCAAGAATTCACCCCTCCACTTT.

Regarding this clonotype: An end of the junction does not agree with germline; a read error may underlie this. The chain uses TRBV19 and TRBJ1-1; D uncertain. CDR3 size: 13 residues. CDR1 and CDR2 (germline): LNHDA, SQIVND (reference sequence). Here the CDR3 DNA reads TGTGCCAGTAGTGCCACAGTAAACACTGAAGCTTCCTTT. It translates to CASSATVNTEASF.

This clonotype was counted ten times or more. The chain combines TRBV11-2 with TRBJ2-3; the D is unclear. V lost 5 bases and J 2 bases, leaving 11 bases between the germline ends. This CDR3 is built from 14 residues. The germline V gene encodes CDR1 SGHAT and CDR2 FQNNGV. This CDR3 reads CASSPRLVTDTQYF. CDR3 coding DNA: TGTGCCAGCAGCCCGCGACTCGTCACAGATACGCAGTATTTT.

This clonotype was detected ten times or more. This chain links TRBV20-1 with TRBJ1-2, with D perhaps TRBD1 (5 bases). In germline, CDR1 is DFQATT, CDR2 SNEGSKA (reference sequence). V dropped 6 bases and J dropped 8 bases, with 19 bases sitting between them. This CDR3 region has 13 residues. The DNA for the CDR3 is TGCAGTGCCTGGGGGGGACGCATGGAGGGCTACACCTTC. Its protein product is CSAWGGRMEGYTF.

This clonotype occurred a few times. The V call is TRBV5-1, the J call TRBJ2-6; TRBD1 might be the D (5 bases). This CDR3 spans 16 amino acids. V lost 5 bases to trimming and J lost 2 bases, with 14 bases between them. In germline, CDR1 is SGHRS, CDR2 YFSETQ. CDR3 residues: CASSFDSSPGANVLTF. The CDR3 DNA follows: TGCGCCAGCAGTTTCGACAGCAGCCCTGGGGCCAACGTCCTGACTTTC.

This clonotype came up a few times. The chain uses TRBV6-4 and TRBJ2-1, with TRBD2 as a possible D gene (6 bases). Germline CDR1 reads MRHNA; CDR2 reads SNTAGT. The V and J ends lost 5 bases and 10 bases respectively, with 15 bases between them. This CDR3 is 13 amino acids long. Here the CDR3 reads CASSRHEGGEQFF. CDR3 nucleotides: TGTGCCAGCAGTCGGCACGAGGGAGGAGAGCAGTTCTTC.

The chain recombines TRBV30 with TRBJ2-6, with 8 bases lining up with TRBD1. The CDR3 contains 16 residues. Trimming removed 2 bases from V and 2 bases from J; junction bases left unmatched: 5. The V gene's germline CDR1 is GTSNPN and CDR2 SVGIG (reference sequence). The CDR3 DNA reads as TGTGCCTGGAGTTCACAGGGGGTGGCTGGGGCCAACGTCCTGACTTTC. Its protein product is CAWSSQGVAGANVLTF.

CDR3 nucleotide sequence: TGTGCCAGCTCACCACTCAGGTTGGGCACTGAAGCTTTCTTT. This translates into CASSPLRLGTEAFF. This chain links TRBV18 with TRBJ1-1; D is undetermined. CDR3 length: 14 residues. V dropped 1 base and J dropped 4 bases, with 10 bases sitting between them. Germline V gene sequence: CDR1 KGHSH, CDR2 LQKENI.

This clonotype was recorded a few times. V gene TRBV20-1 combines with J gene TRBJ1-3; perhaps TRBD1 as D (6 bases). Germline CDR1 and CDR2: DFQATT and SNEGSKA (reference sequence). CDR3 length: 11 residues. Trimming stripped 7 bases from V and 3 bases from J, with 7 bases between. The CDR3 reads CSGTVGNTIYF. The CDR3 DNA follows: TGCAGTGGGACAGTTGGAAACACCATATATTTT.

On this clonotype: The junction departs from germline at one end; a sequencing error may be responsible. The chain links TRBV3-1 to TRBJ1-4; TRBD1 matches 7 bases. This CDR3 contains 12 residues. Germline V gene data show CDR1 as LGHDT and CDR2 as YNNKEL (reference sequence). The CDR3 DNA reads TGTGCCAGCAGCCGCTCAGGGGGGGCTTTTTCTTTT. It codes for CASSRSGGAFSF.

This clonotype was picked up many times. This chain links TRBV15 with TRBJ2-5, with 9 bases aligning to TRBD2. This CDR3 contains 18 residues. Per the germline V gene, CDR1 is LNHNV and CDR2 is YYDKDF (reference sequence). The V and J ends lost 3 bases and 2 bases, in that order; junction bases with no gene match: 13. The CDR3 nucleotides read TGTGCCACCAGCAGGGAGGGTCGACTAGCGGTTAATCAAGAGACCCAGTACTTC. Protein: CATSREGRLAVNQETQYF.

CDR3 sequence: CASSLTVNLPMNTEAFF. The CDR3 DNA is TGTGCCAGCAGCTTAACAGTGAATTTACCCATGAACACTGAAGCTTTCTTT. This chain joins TRBV5-8 and TRBJ1-1, with D unresolved. Trimming removed 2 bases from V and 0 bases from J, with 17 bases in between. The CDR3 runs 17 residues. Germline V CDR1 and CDR2: SGHTS, YDEGEE.